This T cell receptor beta chain was captured in a study of regulatory T cells in long-lasting Graves disease. Time point meaning: persistent/refractory GD, antithyroid drugs over 5 years with positive TRAb. Extracted PBMC RNA gave rise to the TCR library. Sequencing libraries for TCR beta were prepared with iRepertoire HTBI primers and Arm-PCR of CDR3 regions. MiXCR was run by TCRdb on the multiplex PCR reads, yielding one entry per CDR3 protein. Of about 460,000 distinct CDR3 sequences listed, about 20% are singletons. The sequence was obtained from a female donor with Graves disease. The sample here was peripheral blood mononuclear cells (PBMCs), taken when the disease was refractory, from a patient treated with antithyroid drugs.

CDR3 residues: CASSLLPRAQFF. CDR3 DNA sequence: TGTGCCAGCAGTTTACTTCCCAGGGCCCAGTTCTTC. This chain uses TRBV12-3 or TRBV12-4 with TRBJ2-1, with D possibly being TRBD1 (5 bases). CDR3 size: 12 residues. Trimming cost V 2 bases and J 13 bases, with 12 bases left between them.